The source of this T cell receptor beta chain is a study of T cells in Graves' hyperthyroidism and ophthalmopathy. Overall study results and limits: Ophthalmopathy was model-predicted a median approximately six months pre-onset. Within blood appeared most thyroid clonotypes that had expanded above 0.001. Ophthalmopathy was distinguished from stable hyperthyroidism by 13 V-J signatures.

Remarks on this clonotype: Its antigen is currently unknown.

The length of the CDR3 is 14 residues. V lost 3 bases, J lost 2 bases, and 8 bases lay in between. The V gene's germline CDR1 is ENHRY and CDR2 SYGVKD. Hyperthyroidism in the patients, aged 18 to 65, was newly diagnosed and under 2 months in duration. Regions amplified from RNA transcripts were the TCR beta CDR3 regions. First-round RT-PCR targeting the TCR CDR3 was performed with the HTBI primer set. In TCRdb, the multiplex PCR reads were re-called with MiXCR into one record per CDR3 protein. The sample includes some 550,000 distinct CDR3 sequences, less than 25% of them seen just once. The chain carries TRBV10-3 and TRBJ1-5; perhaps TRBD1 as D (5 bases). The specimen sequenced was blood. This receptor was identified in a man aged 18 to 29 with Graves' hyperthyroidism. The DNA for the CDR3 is TGTGCCATCAGTGACCCGGGGGGCAATCAGCCCCAGCATTTT. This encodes CAISDPGGNQPQHF.